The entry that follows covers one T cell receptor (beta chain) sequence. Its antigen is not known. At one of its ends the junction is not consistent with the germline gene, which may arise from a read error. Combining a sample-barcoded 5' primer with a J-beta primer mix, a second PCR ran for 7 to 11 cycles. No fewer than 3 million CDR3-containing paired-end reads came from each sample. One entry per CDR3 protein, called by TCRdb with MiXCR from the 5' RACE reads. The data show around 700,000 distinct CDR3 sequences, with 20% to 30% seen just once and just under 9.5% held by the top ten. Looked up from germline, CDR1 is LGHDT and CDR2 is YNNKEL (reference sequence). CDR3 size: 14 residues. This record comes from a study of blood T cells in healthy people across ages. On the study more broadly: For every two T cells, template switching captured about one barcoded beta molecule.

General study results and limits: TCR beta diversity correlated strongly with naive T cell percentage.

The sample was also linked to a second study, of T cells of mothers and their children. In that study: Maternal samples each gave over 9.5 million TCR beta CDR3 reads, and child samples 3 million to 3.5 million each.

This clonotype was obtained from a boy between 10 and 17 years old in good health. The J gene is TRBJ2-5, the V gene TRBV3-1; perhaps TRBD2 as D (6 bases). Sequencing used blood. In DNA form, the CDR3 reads TGTGTCAGCAGCCAAATGAAGCGGGAAGAGACCCAGTACTTC. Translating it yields CVSSQMKREETQYF.